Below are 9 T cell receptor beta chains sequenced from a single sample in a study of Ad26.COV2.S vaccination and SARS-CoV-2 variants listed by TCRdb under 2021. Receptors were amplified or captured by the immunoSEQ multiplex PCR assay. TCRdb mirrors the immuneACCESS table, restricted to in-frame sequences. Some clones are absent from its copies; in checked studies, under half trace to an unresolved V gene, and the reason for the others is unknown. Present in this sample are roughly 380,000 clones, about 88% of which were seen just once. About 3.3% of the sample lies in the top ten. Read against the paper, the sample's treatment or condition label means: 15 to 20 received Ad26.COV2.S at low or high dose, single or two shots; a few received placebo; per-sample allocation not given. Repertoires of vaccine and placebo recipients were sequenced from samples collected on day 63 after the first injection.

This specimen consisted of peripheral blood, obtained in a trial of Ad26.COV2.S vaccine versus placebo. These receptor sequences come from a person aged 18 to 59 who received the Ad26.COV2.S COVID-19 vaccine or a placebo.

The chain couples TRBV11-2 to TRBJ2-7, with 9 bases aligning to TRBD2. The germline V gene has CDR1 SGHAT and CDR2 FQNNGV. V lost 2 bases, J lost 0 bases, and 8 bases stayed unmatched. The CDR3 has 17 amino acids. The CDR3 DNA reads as TGTGCCAGCAGCTTAAGGGGTGCGGGAGGGGACTCCTACGAGCAGTACTTC. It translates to CASSLRGAGGDSYEQYF.

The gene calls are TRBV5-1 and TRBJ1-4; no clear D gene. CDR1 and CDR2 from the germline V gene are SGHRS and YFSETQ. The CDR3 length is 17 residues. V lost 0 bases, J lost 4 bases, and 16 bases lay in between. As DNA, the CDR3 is TGCGCCAGCAGCTTGGCCATAAGAGGAGATAATAATGAAAAACTGTTTTTT. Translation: CASSLAIRGDNNEKLFF.

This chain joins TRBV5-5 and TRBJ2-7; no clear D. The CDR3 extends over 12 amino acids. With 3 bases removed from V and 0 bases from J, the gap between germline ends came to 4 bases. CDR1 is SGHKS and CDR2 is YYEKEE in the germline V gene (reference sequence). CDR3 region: CASSWSSYEQYF. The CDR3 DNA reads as TGTGCCAGCAGCTGGAGCTCCTACGAGCAGTACTTC.

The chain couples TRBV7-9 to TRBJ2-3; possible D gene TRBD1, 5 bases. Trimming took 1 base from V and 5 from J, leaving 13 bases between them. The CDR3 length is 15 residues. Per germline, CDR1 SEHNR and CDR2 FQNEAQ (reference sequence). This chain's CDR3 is CASSLEGPLGDTQYF. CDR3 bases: TGTGCCAGCAGCTTAGAGGGGCCGCTGGGAGATACGCAGTATTTT.

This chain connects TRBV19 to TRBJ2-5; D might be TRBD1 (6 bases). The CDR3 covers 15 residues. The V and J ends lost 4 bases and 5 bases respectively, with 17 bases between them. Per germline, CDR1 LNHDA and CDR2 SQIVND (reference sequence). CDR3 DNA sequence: TGTGCCAGTAGTACGACAGGAGGAGTGTGGGAGACCCAGTACTTC. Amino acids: CASSTTGGVWETQYF.

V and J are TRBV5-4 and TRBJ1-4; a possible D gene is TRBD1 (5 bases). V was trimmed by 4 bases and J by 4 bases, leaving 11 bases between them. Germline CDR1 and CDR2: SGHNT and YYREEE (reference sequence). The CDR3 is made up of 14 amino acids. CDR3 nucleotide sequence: TGTGCCAGCAGCAGGACACGCGATAATGAAAAACTGTTTTTT. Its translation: CASSRTRDNEKLFF.

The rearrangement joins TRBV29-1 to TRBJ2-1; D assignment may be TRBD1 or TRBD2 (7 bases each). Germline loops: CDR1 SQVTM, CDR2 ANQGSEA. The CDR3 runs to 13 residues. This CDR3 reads CSTPGGGDNEQFF. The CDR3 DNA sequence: TGCAGTACTCCAGGGGGAGGGGACAATGAGCAGTTCTTC.

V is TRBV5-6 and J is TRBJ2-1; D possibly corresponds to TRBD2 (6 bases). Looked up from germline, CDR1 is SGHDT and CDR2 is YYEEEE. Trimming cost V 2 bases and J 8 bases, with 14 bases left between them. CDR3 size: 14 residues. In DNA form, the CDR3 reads TGTGCCAGCAGCTTTACGCGGGGCACGGATGAGCAGTTCTTC. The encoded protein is CASSFTRGTDEQFF.

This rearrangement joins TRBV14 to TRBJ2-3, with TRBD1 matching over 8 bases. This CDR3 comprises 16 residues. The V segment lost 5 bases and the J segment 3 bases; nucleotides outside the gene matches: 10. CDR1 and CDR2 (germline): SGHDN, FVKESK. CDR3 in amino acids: CASSNPGGFSTDTQYF. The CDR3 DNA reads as TGTGCCAGCAGCAACCCAGGGGGCTTTAGTACAGATACGCAGTATTTT.